Here is one T cell receptor beta chain with its context. This sample is drawn from a study of blood T cell repertoires in COVID-19. CDR3 length equals 15 residues. V was cut by 2 bases and J by 2 bases, with 10 bases left in between. CDR1 is SGHAT, CDR2 FQDESV, per germline (reference sequence). The assay was immunoSEQ multiplex PCR, and TCRdb's table has in-frame clones only and misses some. In the table there are around 130,000 clones, about 86% of which are singletons. Adults between about 18 and 95 years of age took part from 24 US areas. This receptor was identified in a man aged 35-49 years with acute COVID-19. The specimen was PBMCs or T cells enriched from blood (not recorded which). This chain joins TRBV11-1 and TRBJ2-1; D remains ambiguous. CDR3 in amino acids: CASSLPPGTYNEQFF. The DNA for the CDR3 is TGTGCCAGCAGCTTACCCCCAGGAACCTACAATGAGCAGTTCTTC.